The 7 T cell receptor beta chains below all came from one sample that was sequenced in a study of shared clonotypes between healthy human individuals. Sequencing was performed with immunoSEQ multiplex PCR; in TCRdb, only in-frame clones are kept and a portion is missing. The data hold 950,000 to 1,100,000 clones, with approximately 76% observed a single time. Sequenced sample: memory CD4+ T cells sorted from blood. As to subset: CD45RA-negative fraction. These receptors all come from a man between 18 and 35 years old in good health.

CDR3 coding DNA: TGTGCCAGCAGCCAGAGGGGAGGGGCAGTTGCCCAAGAGACCCAGTACTTC. Translation gives CASSQRGGAVAQETQYF. The rearrangement links TRBV14 to TRBJ2-5, with 7 bases lining up with TRBD2. Per germline, CDR1 SGHDN and CDR2 FVKESK. CDR3 length: 17 amino acids. The V and J ends lost 3 bases and 1 base, in that order; junction bases with no gene match: 11.

This chain links TRBV5-6 with TRBJ1-1; 10 positions match TRBD1. Germline loops: CDR1 SGHDT, CDR2 YYEEEE. J was trimmed by 2 bases and V by 7 bases; bases with no gene match: 8. CDR3 length: 15 amino acids. CDR3 sequence: CASGPTGGENTEAFF. The DNA for the CDR3 is TGTGCCAGCGGTCCGACAGGGGGCGAAAACACTGAAGCTTTCTTT.

This chain uses TRBV5-1 with TRBJ2-1; the match to TRBD2 covers 13 bases. Looked up from germline, CDR1 is SGHRS and CDR2 is YFSETQ. V was pared by 1 base and J by 8 bases, with 6 bases of the junction left unmatched. This CDR3 has 16 amino acids. In nucleotides, the CDR3 is TGCGCCAGCAGCTTGCAACTAGCGGGAGGGGGCGATGAGCAGTTCTTC. Translation: CASSLQLAGGGDEQFF.

The V and J genes are TRBV21-1 and TRBJ2-7; the table's TRBD2 call for D was not verified on the DNA. TRBV21-1 is labeled a pseudogene. The CDR3 has 15 residues. CDR3 in amino acids: CASSPAGYPPYEQYF. The DNA for the CDR3 is TGTGCCAGCAGCCCGGCGGGATATCCACCCTACGAGCAGTACTTC.

This clone was seen only once. The chain employs TRBV6-6 and TRBJ1-2; tentatively, D is TRBD1 (5 bases). The length of the CDR3 is 14 residues. Germline V gene lookup returns CDR1 MNHNY and CDR2 SVGAGI (reference sequence). The germline V and J ends were trimmed by 6 bases and 2 bases, with 13 bases remaining between them. The CDR3 is CASSPTGVNYGYTF. DNA for the CDR3: TGTGCCAGCAGCCCGACGGGGGTAAACTATGGCTACACCTTC.

This clone has just one count. The J gene is TRBJ2-3, the V gene TRBV1; TRBD1 is the table's D call, not checked against the DNA. TRBV1 is a documented pseudogene. This CDR3 has 15 residues. The CDR3 spells CTSSQGQGDGDTQYF. The CDR3, as DNA: TGCACCAGCAGCCAAGGACAGGGTGATGGAGATACGCAGTATTTT.

This clone was detected once. CDR3 sequence (DNA): TGTGCCAGCAGTGAACAGGGAGTGGGCTTGAACGAAAAACTGTTTTTT. This encodes CASSEQGVGLNEKLFF. The gene calls are TRBV2 and TRBJ1-4, with a possible D match to TRBD1 (5 bases). Per the germline V gene, CDR1 is SNHLY and CDR2 is FYNNEI. The CDR3 is 16 residues long. The germline V and J ends were trimmed by 2 bases and 8 bases, with 18 bases remaining between them.